This T cell receptor (beta chain) was documented in a study of tumor-infiltrating lymphocytes in localized non-small cell lung cancer. Per germline, CDR1 SEHNR and CDR2 FQNEAQ (reference sequence). This CDR3 is built from 12 residues. V was trimmed by 3 bases and J by 3 bases, leaving 3 bases between them. The assay was immunoSEQ multiplex PCR, and TCRdb's table has in-frame clones only and misses some. The repertoire holds about 6,400 clones, 55% to 85% seen once, with roughly an eighth in the top ten. This clone is medium-sized within its sample. The chain is built from TRBV7-9 and TRBJ1-5; D is unclear. The sample consisted of lung tumor tissue. This TCR was sampled from a human donor with non-small cell lung cancer. CDR3 amino acids: CASSFANQPQHF. CDR3 bases: TGTGCCAGCAGCTTCGCCAATCAGCCCCAGCATTTT.